This T cell receptor (beta chain) comes out of a study of response to subunit inactivated influenza vaccine. Study-wide results and caveats: Authors proposed each seasonal influenza vaccination draws in few new T cells.

TCRdb used MiXCR to reprocess the RT-PCR reads, holding one entry per CDR3 protein. The data show about 480,000 distinct CDR3 sequences, over 9.5% seen once. This clonotype was observed a few times. Its specificity is not known. The CDR3 is 15 amino acids. The germline V gene encodes CDR1 MNHEY and CDR2 SVGEGT. Trimming pared 5 bases from V and 4 bases from J, leaving 16 bases between. The rearrangement links TRBV6-2 or TRBV6-3 to TRBJ2-3, with D possibly matching TRBD2 (5 bases). Sequenced material: PBMCs from blood, taken roughly 6 weeks after vaccination. The TCR was taken from a man aged 50 or older who received an inactivated influenza vaccine. CDR3 sequence: CASSRQELEADTQYF. CDR3 bases: TGTGCCAGCAGTCGACAAGAATTGGAGGCAGATACGCAGTATTTT.